This record covers a single T cell receptor beta chain. For sorted subsets, roughly 200 ng DNA per replicate equaled around 30,000 T cell genomes. Produced via immunoSEQ multiplex PCR; TCRdb's table is partial and in-frame only. In the table there are fewer than 400,000 clones, about 74% of which are singletons. The data belong to a study of shared clonotypes between healthy human individuals. All the donors were Caucasian adults who lived in Nashville, Tennessee. Into CD45RA+ naive and CD45RA-negative memory subsets, the CD4+ cells were split. Between the trimmed V and J ends, which lost 5 bases and 3 bases, there was a span of 17 bases. This CDR3 is 16 amino acids long. The germline V gene encodes CDR1 SGHNT and CDR2 YENEEA.

This sequence joins TRBV11-3 and TRBJ2-1; D may be TRBD1 (6 bases). Sequencing was carried out using memory CD4+ T cells sorted from blood. Specified subset: CD45RA-negative fraction. The sequence was collected from a man aged 25 to 45 in good health. CDR3 amino acids: CASSPRTAVNYNEQFF. CDR3 DNA: TGTGCCAGCAGCCCAAGGACAGCCGTTAACTACAATGAGCAGTTCTTC.